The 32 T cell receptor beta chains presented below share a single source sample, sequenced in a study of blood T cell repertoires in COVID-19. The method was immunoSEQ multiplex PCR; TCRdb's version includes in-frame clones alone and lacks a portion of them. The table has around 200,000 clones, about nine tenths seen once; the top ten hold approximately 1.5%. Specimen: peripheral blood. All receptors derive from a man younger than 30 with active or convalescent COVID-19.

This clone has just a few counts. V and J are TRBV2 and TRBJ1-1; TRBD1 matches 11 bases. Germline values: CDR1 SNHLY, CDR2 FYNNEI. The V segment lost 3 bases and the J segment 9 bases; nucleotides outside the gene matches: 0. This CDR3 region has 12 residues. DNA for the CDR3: TGTGCCAGCAGTGAGGACAGGGGGCAAGCTTTCTTT. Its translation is CASSEDRGQAFF.

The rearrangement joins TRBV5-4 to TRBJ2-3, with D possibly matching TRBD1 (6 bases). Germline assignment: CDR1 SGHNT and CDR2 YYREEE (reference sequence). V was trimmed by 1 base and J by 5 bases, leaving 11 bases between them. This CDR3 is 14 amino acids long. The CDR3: CASSLNRAGDTQYF. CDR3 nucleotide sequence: TGTGCCAGCAGCTTGAACAGGGCAGGAGATACGCAGTATTTT.

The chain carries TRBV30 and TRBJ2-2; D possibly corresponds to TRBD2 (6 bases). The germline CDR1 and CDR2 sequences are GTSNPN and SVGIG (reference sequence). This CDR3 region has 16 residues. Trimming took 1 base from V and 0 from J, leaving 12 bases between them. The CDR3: CAWSDGTRANTGELFF. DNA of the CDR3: TGTGCCTGGAGTGATGGGACTCGCGCGAACACCGGGGAGCTGTTTTTT.

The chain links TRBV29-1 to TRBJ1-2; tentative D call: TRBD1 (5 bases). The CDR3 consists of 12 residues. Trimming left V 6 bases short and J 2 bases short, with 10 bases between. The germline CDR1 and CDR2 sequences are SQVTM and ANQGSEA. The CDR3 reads CSVIGGNYGYTF. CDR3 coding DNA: TGCAGCGTCATCGGGGGAAACTATGGCTACACCTTC. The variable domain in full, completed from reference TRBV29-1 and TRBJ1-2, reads SAVISQKPSRDICQRGTSLTIQCQVDSQVTMMFWYRQQPGQSLTLIATANQGSEATYESGFVIDKFPISRPNLTFSTLTVSNMSPEDSSIYLCSVIGGNYGYTFGSGTRLTVV.

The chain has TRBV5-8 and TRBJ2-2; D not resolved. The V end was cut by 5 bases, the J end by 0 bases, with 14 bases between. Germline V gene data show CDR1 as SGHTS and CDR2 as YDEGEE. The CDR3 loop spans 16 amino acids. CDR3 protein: CASRRSYGSNTGELFF. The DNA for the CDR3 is TGTGCCAGCAGACGCAGTTACGGGTCGAACACCGGGGAGCTGTTTTTT. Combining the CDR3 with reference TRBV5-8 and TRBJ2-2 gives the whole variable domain EAGVTQSPTHLIKTRGQQATLRCSPISGHTSVYWYQQALGLGLQFLLWYDEGEERNRGNFPPRFSGRQFPNYSSELNVNALELEDSALYLCASRRSYGSNTGELFFGEGSRLTVL.

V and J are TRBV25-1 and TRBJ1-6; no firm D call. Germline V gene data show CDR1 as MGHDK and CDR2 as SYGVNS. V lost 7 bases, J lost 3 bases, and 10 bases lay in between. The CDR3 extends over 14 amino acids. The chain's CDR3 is CASTKSGYNSPLHF. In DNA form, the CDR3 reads TGTGCCAGCACTAAGTCCGGCTATAATTCACCCCTCCACTTT. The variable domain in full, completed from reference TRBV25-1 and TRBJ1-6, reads EADIYQTPRYLVIGTGKKITLECSQTMGHDKMYWYQQDPGMELHLIHYSYGVNSTEKGDLSSESTVSRIRTEHFPLTLESARPSHTSQYLCASTKSGYNSPLHFGNGTRLTVT.

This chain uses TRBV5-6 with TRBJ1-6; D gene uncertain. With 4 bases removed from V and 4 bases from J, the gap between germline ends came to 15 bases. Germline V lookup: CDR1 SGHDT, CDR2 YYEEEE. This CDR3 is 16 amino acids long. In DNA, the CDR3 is TGTGCCAGCAGCCGCGACTCGGAACCGTATAATTCACCCCTCCACTTT. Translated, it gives CASSRDSEPYNSPLHF.

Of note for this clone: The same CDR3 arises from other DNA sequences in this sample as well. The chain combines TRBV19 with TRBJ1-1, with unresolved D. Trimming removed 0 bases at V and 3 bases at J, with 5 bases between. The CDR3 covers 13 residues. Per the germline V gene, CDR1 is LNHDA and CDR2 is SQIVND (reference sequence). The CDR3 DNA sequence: TGTGCCAGTAGTATAGATCGGGACACTGAAGCTTTCTTT. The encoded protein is CASSIDRDTEAFF.

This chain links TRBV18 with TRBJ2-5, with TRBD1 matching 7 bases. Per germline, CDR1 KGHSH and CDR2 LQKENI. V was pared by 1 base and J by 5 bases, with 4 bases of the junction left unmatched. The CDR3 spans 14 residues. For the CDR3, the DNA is TGTGCCAGCTCACCACAACAGGGGTCGGAGACCCAGTACTTC. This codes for CASSPQQGSETQYF.

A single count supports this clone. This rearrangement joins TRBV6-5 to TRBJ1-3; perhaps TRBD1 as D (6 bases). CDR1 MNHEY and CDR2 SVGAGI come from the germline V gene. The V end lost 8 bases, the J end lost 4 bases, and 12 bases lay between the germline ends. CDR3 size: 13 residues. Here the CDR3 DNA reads TGTGCCAGCCGGGGGAGGGGGGGAAACACCATATATTTT. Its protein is CASRGRGGNTIYF.

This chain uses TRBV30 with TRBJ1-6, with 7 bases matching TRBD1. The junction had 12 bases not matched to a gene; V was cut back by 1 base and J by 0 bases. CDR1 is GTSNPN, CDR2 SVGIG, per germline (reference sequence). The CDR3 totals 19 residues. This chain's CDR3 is CAWSALLGQTTSYNSPLHF. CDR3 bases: TGTGCCTGGAGTGCCCTCCTGGGACAGACGACCTCCTATAATTCACCCCTCCACTTT. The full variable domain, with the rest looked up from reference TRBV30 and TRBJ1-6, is SQTIHQWPATLVQPVGSPLSLECTVEGTSNPNLYWYRQAAGRGLQLLFYSVGIGQISSEVPQNLSASRPQDRQFILSSKKLLLSDSGFYLCAWSALLGQTTSYNSPLHFGNGTRLTVT.

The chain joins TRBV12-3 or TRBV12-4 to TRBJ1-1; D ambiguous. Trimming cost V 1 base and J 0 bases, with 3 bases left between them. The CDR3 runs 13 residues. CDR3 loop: CASSLVMNTEAFF. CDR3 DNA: TGTGCCAGCAGTTTAGTTATGAACACTGAAGCTTTCTTT.

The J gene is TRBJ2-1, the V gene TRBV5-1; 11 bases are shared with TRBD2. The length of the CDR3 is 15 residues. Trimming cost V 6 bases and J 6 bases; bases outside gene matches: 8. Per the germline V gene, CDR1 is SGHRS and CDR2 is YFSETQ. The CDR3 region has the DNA TGCGCCAGCACCTCCCTAGCGGGGGGTCTCAATGAGCAGTTCTTC. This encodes CASTSLAGGLNEQFF.

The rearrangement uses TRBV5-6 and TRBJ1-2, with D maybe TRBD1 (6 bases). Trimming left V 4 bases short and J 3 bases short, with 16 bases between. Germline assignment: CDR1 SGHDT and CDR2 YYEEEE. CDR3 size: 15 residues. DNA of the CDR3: TGTGCCAGCAGCAAAGGACAGAAAGAGTACTATGGCTACACCTTC. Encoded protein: CASSKGQKEYYGYTF.

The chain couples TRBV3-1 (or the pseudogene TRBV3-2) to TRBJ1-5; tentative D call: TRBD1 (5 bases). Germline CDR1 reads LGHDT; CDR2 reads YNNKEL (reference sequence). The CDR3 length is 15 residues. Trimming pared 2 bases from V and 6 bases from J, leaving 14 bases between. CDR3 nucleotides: TGTGCCAGCAGCCAAAGCGGGGGGGGATTTCAGCCCCAGCATTTT. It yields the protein CASSQSGGGFQPQHF.

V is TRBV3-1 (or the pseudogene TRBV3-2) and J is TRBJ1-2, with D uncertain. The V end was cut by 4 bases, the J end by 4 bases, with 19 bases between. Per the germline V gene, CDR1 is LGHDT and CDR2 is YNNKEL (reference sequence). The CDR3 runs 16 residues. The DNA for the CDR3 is TGTGCCAGCAGCCCCATTTTGACTTCCTCTACCTATGGCTACACCTTC. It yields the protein CASSPILTSSTYGYTF.

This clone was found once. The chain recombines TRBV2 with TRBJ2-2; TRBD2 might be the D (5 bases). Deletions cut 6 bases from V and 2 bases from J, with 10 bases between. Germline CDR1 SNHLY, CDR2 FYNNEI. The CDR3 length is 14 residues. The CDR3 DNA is TGTGCCAGCAGGGCTAGCTCAAACACCGGGGAGCTGTTTTTT. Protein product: CASRASSNTGELFF.

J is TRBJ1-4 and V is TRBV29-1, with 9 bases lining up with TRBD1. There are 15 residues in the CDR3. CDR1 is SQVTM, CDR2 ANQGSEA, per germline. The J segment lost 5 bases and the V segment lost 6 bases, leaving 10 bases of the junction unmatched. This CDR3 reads CSVIHRQGGNEKLFF. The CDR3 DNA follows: TGCAGCGTCATACATAGACAGGGGGGGAATGAAAAACTGTTTTTT.

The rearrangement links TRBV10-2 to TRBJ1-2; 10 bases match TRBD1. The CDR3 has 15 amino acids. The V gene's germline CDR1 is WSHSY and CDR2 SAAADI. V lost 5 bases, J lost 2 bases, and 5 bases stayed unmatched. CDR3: CASSPGTGANYGYTF. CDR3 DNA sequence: TGCGCCAGCAGTCCCGGGACAGGGGCCAACTATGGCTACACCTTC.

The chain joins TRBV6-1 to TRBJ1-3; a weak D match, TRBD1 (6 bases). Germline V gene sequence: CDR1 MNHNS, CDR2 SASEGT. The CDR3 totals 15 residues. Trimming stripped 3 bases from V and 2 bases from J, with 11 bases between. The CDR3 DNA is TGTGCCAGCAGTGAGCAGGCAGGGGCTGGAAACACCATATATTTT. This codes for CASSEQAGAGNTIYF.

CDR3 protein: CASSQDRRGSPEAFF. The CDR3 nucleotides read TGTGCCAGCAGCCAAGATCGGAGAGGAAGCCCTGAAGCTTTCTTT. The V gene is TRBV3-1 (or the pseudogene TRBV3-2), the J gene TRBJ1-1; no definite D call. The CDR3 runs to 15 residues. V was shortened by 0 bases and J by 6 bases, with 14 bases between the two germline ends. The germline V gene encodes CDR1 LGHDT and CDR2 YNNKEL (reference sequence).

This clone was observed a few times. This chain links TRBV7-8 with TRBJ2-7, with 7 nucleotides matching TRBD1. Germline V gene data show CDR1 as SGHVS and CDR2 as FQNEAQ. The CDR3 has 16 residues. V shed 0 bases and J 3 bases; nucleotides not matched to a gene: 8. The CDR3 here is CASSLAGRGFVYEQYF. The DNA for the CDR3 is TGTGCCAGCAGCTTAGCGGGCAGGGGGTTTGTCTACGAGCAGTACTTC. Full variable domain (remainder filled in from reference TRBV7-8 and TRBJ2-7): GAGVSQSPRYKVAKRGQDVALRCDPISGHVSLFWYQQALGQGPEFLTYFQNEAQLDKSGLPSDRFFAERPEGSVSTLKIQRTQQEDSAVYLCASSLAGRGFVYEQYFGPGTRLTVT.

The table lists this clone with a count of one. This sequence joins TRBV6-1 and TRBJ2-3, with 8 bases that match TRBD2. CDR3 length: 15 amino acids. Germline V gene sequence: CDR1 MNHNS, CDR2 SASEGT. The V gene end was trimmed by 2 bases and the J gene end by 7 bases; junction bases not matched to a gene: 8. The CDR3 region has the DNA TGTGCCAGCAGTGAAATCGGGGGGGGCCTGTATACGCAGTATTTT. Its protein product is CASSEIGGGLYTQYF.

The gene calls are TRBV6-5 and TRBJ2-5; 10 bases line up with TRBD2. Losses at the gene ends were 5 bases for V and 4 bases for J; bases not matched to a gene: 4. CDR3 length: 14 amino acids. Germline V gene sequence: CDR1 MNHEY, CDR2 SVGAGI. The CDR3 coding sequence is TGTGCCAGCAGTCCTAGCGGGAGATCAGAGACCCAGTACTTC. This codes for CASSPSGRSETQYF.

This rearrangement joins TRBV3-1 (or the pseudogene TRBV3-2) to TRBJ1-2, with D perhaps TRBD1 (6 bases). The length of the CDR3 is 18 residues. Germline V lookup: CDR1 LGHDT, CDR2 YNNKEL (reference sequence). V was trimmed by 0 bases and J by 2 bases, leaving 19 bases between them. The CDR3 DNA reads TGTGCCAGCAGCCAAGAGGGACACGTGCTGAACTCCAACTATGGCTACACCTTC. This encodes CASSQEGHVLNSNYGYTF.

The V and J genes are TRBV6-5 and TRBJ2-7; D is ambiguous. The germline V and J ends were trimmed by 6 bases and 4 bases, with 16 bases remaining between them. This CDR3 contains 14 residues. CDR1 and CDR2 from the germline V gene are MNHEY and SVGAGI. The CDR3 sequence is CASSPSPTLYEQYF. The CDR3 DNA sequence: TGTGCCAGCAGCCCCTCCCCCACTCTATACGAGCAGTACTTC.

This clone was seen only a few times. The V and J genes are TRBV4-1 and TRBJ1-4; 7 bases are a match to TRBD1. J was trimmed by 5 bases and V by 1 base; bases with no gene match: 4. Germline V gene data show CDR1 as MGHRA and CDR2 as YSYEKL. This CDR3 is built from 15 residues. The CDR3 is CASSQGGTVNEKLFF. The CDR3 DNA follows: TGCGCCAGCAGCCAAGGAGGGACAGTAAATGAAAAACTGTTTTTT.

The CDR3 is CASSLGVRSPLHF. The CDR3 coding sequence is TGTGCCAGCAGCTTAGGGGTCAGGTCACCCCTCCACTTT. This chain joins TRBV5-4 and TRBJ1-6; D possibly corresponds to TRBD1 (5 bases). In germline, CDR1 is SGHNT, CDR2 YYREEE (reference sequence). There are 13 residues in the CDR3. Deletions cut 2 bases from V and 10 bases from J, with 10 bases between.

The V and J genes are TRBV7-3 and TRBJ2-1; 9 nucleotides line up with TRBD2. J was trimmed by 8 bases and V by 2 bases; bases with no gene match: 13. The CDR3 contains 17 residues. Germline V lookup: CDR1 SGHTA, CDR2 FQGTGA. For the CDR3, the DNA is TGTGCCAGCAGCTTATTGGGGAGGGCTAGCGGGGACGATGAGCAGTTCTTC. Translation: CASSLLGRASGDDEQFF.

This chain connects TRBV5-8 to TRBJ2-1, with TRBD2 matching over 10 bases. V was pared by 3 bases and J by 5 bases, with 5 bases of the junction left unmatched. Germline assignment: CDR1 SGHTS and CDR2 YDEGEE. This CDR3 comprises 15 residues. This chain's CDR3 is CASSSGTSVDNEQFF. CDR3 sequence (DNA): TGTGCCAGCAGCTCCGGGACTAGCGTAGACAATGAGCAGTTCTTC.

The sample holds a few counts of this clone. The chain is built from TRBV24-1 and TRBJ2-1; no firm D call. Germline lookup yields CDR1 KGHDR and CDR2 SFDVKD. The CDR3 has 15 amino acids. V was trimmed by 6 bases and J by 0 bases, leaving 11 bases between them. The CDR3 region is CATSPARSSYNEQFF. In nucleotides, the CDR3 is TGTGCCACCAGTCCAGCGCGCAGCTCCTACAATGAGCAGTTCTTC.

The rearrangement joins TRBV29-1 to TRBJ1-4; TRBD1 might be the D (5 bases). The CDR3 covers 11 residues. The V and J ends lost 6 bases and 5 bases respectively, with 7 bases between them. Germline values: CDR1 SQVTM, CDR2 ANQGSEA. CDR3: CSVGGNEKLFF. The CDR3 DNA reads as TGCAGCGTCGGGGGGAATGAAAAACTGTTTTTT. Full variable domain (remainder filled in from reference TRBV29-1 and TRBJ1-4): SAVISQKPSRDICQRGTSLTIQCQVDSQVTMMFWYRQQPGQSLTLIATANQGSEATYESGFVIDKFPISRPNLTFSTLTVSNMSPEDSSIYLCSVGGNEKLFFGSGTQLSVL.